The clone carrying this T cell receptor beta chain was picked up many times. The antigen is unknown. These data come from a study of T cells in Graves' hyperthyroidism and ophthalmopathy. Study-wide findings and caveats: Median prediction lead before ophthalmopathy onset was 6.5 to 7 months with the model. Blood shared most expanded thyroid clonotypes above 0.001.

Authors of the study amplified TCR beta CDR3 regions from RNA transcripts. The study used the HTBI primer set for a first-round RT-PCR of the TCR CDR3. TCRdb recomputed calls from the multiplex PCR reads with MiXCR, one row per CDR3 protein. The table includes roughly 380,000 distinct CDR3 sequences, about 13% detected once. V was trimmed by 3 bases and J by 7 bases, leaving 13 bases between them. The CDR3 sequence is 14 residues long. Patients aged 18 to 65 had newly diagnosed hyperthyroidism that had lasted under 2 months. Orbital computed tomography, thyroid ultrasound, serum thyroxine and TRAb, and clinical symptoms together informed the diagnoses.

This chain uses TRBV12-3 or TRBV12-4 with TRBJ1-5, with a weak D call TRBD1 (5 bases). This TCR came from a young man with Graves' hyperthyroidism that later progressed to Graves' ophthalmopathy. The sequencing input was blood. The CDR3 spells CASSLEGMGQPQHF. The CDR3 DNA reads TGTGCCAGCAGTTTGGAGGGGATGGGGCAGCCCCAGCATTTT.